The 12 T cell receptor beta chains given below trace back to one sample, sequenced in a study of low-dose radiotherapy and immunotherapy resistance in tumors. Gene-specific TRAV and TRBV primers were used for first-strand cDNA, covering alpha and beta chains. The TCRs were subjected to amplification over roughly 20 PCR cycles employing a constant-region primer in conjunction with a V-primer adapter. TCRdb reprocessed the reads via MiXCR and lists one record per CDR3 protein. Among fewer than 20,000 distinct CDR3 sequences listed, less than 85% were seen once. These TCRs come from a human donor with advanced metastatic prostate, ovarian, gallbladder or colorectal cancer (not recorded which). This table probably holds off-target reads from a library built for another chain.

V usage is TRBV6-2 or TRBV6-3 and J usage is TRBJ2-3, with 10 bases lining up with TRBD2. The germline CDR1 and CDR2 sequences are MNHEY and SVGEGT. The CDR3 runs 18 residues. J gave up 1 base and V 4 bases, and 11 bases lay outside the gene matches. CDR3 bases: TGTGCCAGCAGTTCCGGGGGGGGACTAGCGAGACGCACAGATACGCAGTATTTT. Protein product: CASSSGGGLARRTDTQYF.

The chain uses TRBV5-5 and TRBJ1-5; 9 nucleotides line up with TRBD1. Trimming removed 3 bases from V and 0 bases from J; junction bases left unmatched: 10. Germline V CDR1 and CDR2: SGHKS, YYEKEE (reference sequence). The CDR3 is 18 amino acids. The CDR3 spells CASSSRIGTGSSNQPQHF. In nucleotides, the CDR3 is TGTGCCAGCAGCTCCCGTATCGGGACAGGGTCTAGCAATCAGCCCCAGCATTTT.

The genes are TRBV12-3 or TRBV12-4 and TRBJ2-7; no firm D call. V shed 1 base and J shed 3 bases, with 4 bases lying between them. CDR3 length: 12 residues. CDR3 residues: CASSLGNYEQYF. In DNA form, the CDR3 reads TGTGCCAGCAGTTTAGGGAACTACGAGCAGTACTTC.

V usage is TRBV6-2 or TRBV6-3 and J usage is TRBJ2-6; TRBD1 agrees at 8 bases. The CDR3 is 16 amino acids. Trimming at V came to 6 bases and at J to 5 bases, leaving 9 bases not matched to a gene. From germline, CDR1 is MNHEY and CDR2 SVGEGT. CDR3 nucleotides: TGTGCCAGCAGCCTCATCCCAGGGGGCTGGGCCAACGTCCTGACTTTC. It translates to CASSLIPGGWANVLTF.

The gene calls are TRBV5-6 and TRBJ2-6, with a weak D call TRBD1 (5 bases). The CDR3 totals 16 residues. With 0 bases removed from V and 3 bases from J, the gap between germline ends came to 10 bases. Per germline, CDR1 SGHDT and CDR2 YYEEEE. In DNA, the CDR3 is TGTGCCAGCAGCTTGGTTAGGGGCTTTGGGGCCAACGTCCTGACTTTC. Its translation: CASSLVRGFGANVLTF.

This sequence joins TRBV25-1 and TRBJ1-1; possibly TRBD1 for D (6 bases). The CDR3 consists of 14 residues. V lost 4 bases, J lost 4 bases, and 13 bases lay in between. CDR1 is MGHDK and CDR2 is SYGVNS in the germline V gene. DNA for the CDR3: TGTGCCAGCAGTGTTGGACAGCGGAGCACTGAAGCTTTCTTT. Its translation: CASSVGQRSTEAFF.

The chain recombines TRBV30 with TRBJ2-7, with a tentative D call TRBD1 (6 bases). V lost 8 bases, J lost 2 bases, and 16 bases lay in between. The CDR3 runs 13 residues. The germline CDR1 and CDR2 sequences are GTSNPN and SVGIG (reference sequence). CDR3 sequence reads: CARQGDTAYEQYF. The CDR3 region has the DNA TGTGCCCGTCAAGGGGACACAGCCTACGAGCAGTACTTC.

The J gene is TRBJ2-1, the V gene TRBV3-1; 7 positions agree with TRBD2. The CDR3 has 15 amino acids. Trimming cost V 4 bases and J 3 bases; bases outside gene matches: 6. CDR1 LGHDT and CDR2 YNNKEL come from the germline V gene (reference sequence). The CDR3, as DNA: TGTGCCAGCAGCCGGGGGAGGGGCGGCTACAATGAGCAGTTCTTC. It encodes CASSRGRGGYNEQFF.

The chain recombines TRBV14 with TRBJ1-5; TRBD1 is a possible D gene (6 bases). The germline V and J ends were trimmed by 4 bases and 3 bases, with 16 bases remaining between them. The CDR3 totals 16 residues. Germline values: CDR1 SGHDN, CDR2 FVKESK. Written as DNA, the CDR3 is TGTGCCAGCAGCCGATCAACAGGGCCCTACAATCAGCCCCAGCATTTT. It specifies CASSRSTGPYNQPQHF.

In its sample, this clonotype was seen once. This CDR3 is CASSIPPGELFF. CDR3 sequence (DNA): TGTGCCAGTAGTATTCCCCCCGGGGAGCTGTTTTTT. V and J are TRBV19 and TRBJ2-2; D uncertain. CDR1 and CDR2 (germline): LNHDA, SQIVND (reference sequence). This CDR3 is built from 12 residues. V was cut by 3 bases and J by 6 bases, with 5 bases left in between.

There are a few counts of this clonotype. The rearrangement links TRBV19 to TRBJ1-5; no firm D call. Trimming took off 5 bases at V and 4 bases at J, with 9 bases between the two ends. Per germline, CDR1 LNHDA and CDR2 SQIVND (reference sequence). The CDR3 runs to 13 residues. Here the CDR3 DNA reads TGTGCCAGTAGTTCCCGGGTAAATCAGCCCCAGCATTTT. This translates into CASSSRVNQPQHF. Together with reference TRBV19 and TRBJ1-5, the CDR3 gives the full variable domain: DGGITQSPKYLFRKEGQNVTLSCEQNLNHDAMYWYRQDPGQGLRLIYYSQIVNDFQKGDIAEGYSVSREKKESFPLTVTSAQKNPTAFYLCASSSRVNQPQHFGDGTRLSIL.

The chain couples TRBV5-1 to TRBJ2-1; D could derive from TRBD1 or TRBD2 (5 bases each). V gave up 0 bases and J gave up 13 bases, with 14 bases separating them. The CDR3 consists of 13 residues. Germline CDR1 reads SGHRS; CDR2 reads YFSETQ. The CDR3 sequence: CASSLGGLDKQFF. DNA for the CDR3: TGCGCCAGCAGCTTGGGCGGACTGGACAAACAGTTCTTC.